The rows below give T cell receptor beta chains drawn from one sample of a study of T cell responses to AZD1222 COVID-19 vaccine. Clones were sequenced by immunoSEQ multiplex PCR, and TCRdb holds only the in-frame ones, with some missing. In the table there are around 110,000 clones, 92% of which are singletons. Sequences were derived from peripheral blood, sampled 28 days after the second AZD1222 dose. Source of these receptors: an adult who received the AZD1222 COVID-19 vaccine. Each CDR3 is given with its conserved first and last residue. The D gene is left open where the match is weak. The size entry is marked missing in some rows and otherwise reads once, few, many or a size class.

CDR3 length: 14; V gene: TRBV19; clone size: -; D gene: -; J gene: TRBJ2-5; CDR3 protein: CASSIGSEYETQYF; CDR3 DNA: TGTGCCAGTAGTATAGGGTCAGAGTATGAGACCCAGTACTTC
CDR3 length: 14; V gene: TRBV7-9; clone size: -; D gene: -; J gene: TRBJ1-2; CDR3 protein: CASSLAAGHYGYTF; CDR3 DNA: TGTGCCAGCAGCTTAGCGGCAGGCCACTATGGCTACACCTTC
CDR3 length: 15; V gene: TRBV5-8; clone size: -; D gene: TRBD1; J gene: TRBJ1-5; CDR3 protein: CASSTGQGANQPQHF; CDR3 DNA: TGTGCCAGCAGCACCGGACAGGGAGCCAATCAGCCCCAGCATTTT
CDR3 length: 17; V gene: TRBV27; clone size: -; D gene: TRBD2; J gene: TRBJ2-3; CDR3 protein: CASSLARLAEGTDTQYF; CDR3 DNA: TGTGCCAGCAGTTTGGCCCGACTAGCGGAGGGGACAGATACGCAGTATTTT
CDR3 length: 13; V gene: TRBV18; clone size: -; D gene: -; J gene: TRBJ1-2; CDR3 protein: CASSPREVGGYTF; CDR3 DNA: TGTGCCAGCTCACCAAGAGAGGTTGGTGGCTACACCTTC
CDR3 length: 17; V gene: TRBV6-1; clone size: -; D gene: -; J gene: TRBJ2-2; CDR3 protein: CASSEGSGITYTGELFF; CDR3 DNA: TGTGCCAGCAGTGAAGGCTCCGGGATTACATACACCGGGGAGCTGTTTTTT
CDR3 length: 16; V gene: TRBV11-2; clone size: -; D gene: TRBD1; J gene: TRBJ2-2; CDR3 protein: CASRGTWDREPGELFF; CDR3 DNA: TGTGCCAGCAGGGGGACCTGGGACAGGGAACCCGGGGAGCTGTTTTTT
CDR3 length: 15; V gene: TRBV5-1; clone size: -; D gene: TRBD1; J gene: TRBJ1-2; CDR3 protein: CASSPGGGTGYGYTF; CDR3 DNA: TGCGCCAGCAGCCCTGGAGGTGGGACAGGGTATGGCTACACCTTC
CDR3 length: 17; V gene: TRBV6-2/TRBV6-3; clone size: -; D gene: -; J gene: TRBJ2-7; CDR3 protein: CASSYPRIGTLSYEQYF; CDR3 DNA: TGTGCCAGCAGTTACCCTAGGATAGGGACCCTCTCCTACGAGCAGTACTTC
CDR3 length: 14; V gene: TRBV5-4; clone size: -; D gene: -; J gene: TRBJ2-2; CDR3 protein: CASSLGEGVGELFF; CDR3 DNA: TGTGCCAGCAGCTTGGGAGAGGGCGTCGGGGAGCTGTTTTTT
CDR3 length: 17; V gene: TRBV19; clone size: medium-sized; D gene: -; J gene: TRBJ1-5; CDR3 protein: CASSIAGGFNGNQPQHF; CDR3 DNA: TGTGCCAGTAGTATTGCGGGGGGATTCAATGGCAATCAGCCCCAGCATTTT
CDR3 length: 15; V gene: TRBV7-3; clone size: -; D gene: TRBD2; J gene: TRBJ2-1; CDR3 protein: CASSRGTSGSNEQFF; CDR3 DNA: TGTGCCAGCAGTAGAGGGACTAGCGGGAGTAATGAGCAGTTCTTC
CDR3 length: 16; V gene: TRBV5-6; clone size: -; D gene: -; J gene: TRBJ1-1; CDR3 protein: CASSLNSPGQNTEAFF; CDR3 DNA: TGTGCCAGCAGCCTCAACTCCCCGGGACAGAACACTGAAGCTTTCTTT
CDR3 length: 13; V gene: TRBV6-5; clone size: -; D gene: -; J gene: TRBJ2-7; CDR3 protein: CASSHTPTYEQYF; CDR3 DNA: TGTGCCAGCAGCCATACACCTACCTACGAGCAGTACTTC
CDR3 length: 13; V gene: TRBV6-2/TRBV6-3; clone size: -; D gene: -; J gene: TRBJ2-3; CDR3 protein: CASSYSGVDTQYF; CDR3 DNA: TGTGCCAGCAGTTACTCTGGGGTGGATACGCAGTATTTT
CDR3 length: 14; V gene: TRBV6-2/TRBV6-3; clone size: -; D gene: TRBD2; J gene: TRBJ2-3; CDR3 protein: CASSGLAETDTQYF; CDR3 DNA: TGTGCCAGCAGCGGACTAGCGGAGACAGATACGCAGTATTTT
CDR3 length: 15; V gene: TRBV7-9; clone size: -; D gene: TRBD1; J gene: TRBJ2-7; CDR3 protein: CASTNTRDSTYEQYF; CDR3 DNA: TGTGCCAGCACCAACACCCGGGACAGCACCTACGAGCAGTACTTC
CDR3 length: 15; V gene: TRBV28; clone size: -; D gene: TRBD2; J gene: TRBJ2-1; CDR3 protein: CASSLLAGGGNEQFF; CDR3 DNA: TGTGCCAGCAGTCTACTAGCGGGAGGAGGCAATGAGCAGTTCTTC
CDR3 length: 16; V gene: TRBV6-5; clone size: -; D gene: -; J gene: TRBJ1-5; CDR3 protein: CASSYWGRGGGQPQHF; CDR3 DNA: TGTGCCAGCAGTTACTGGGGCAGGGGAGGAGGACAGCCCCAGCATTTT
CDR3 length: 17; V gene: TRBV7-2; clone size: once; D gene: TRBD1; J gene: TRBJ1-4; CDR3 protein: CASSLGFQRQGREKLFF; CDR3 DNA: TGTGCCAGCAGCTTAGGGTTTCAGAGACAGGGTCGGGAAAAACTGTTTTTT
CDR3 length: 14; V gene: TRBV29-1; clone size: -; D gene: TRBD1; J gene: TRBJ1-4; CDR3 protein: CSVRTGRVGEKLFF; CDR3 DNA: TGCAGCGTTCGGACAGGGCGGGTTGGGGAAAAACTGTTTTTT
CDR3 length: 14; V gene: TRBV7-9; clone size: once; D gene: -; J gene: TRBJ2-7; CDR3 protein: CASSLAGTIYEQYF; CDR3 DNA: TGTGCCAGCAGCTTAGCTGGGACGATCTACGAGCAGTACTTC
CDR3 length: 15; V gene: TRBV2; clone size: -; D gene: -; J gene: TRBJ1-3; CDR3 protein: CASSDREELGNTIYF; CDR3 DNA: TGTGCCAGCAGTGATAGGGAGGAACTTGGAAACACCATATATTTT
CDR3 length: 12; V gene: TRBV5-8; clone size: -; D gene: -; J gene: TRBJ1-1; CDR3 protein: CASSVRVVEAFF; CDR3 DNA: TGTGCCAGCAGCGTTCGGGTGGTGGAAGCTTTCTTT
CDR3 length: 15; V gene: TRBV9; clone size: -; D gene: TRBD2; J gene: TRBJ2-1; CDR3 protein: CASSATSGVYNEQFF; CDR3 DNA: TGTGCCAGCAGCGCGACTAGCGGGGTTTACAATGAGCAGTTCTTC
CDR3 length: 15; V gene: TRBV27; clone size: -; D gene: TRBD1; J gene: TRBJ1-5; CDR3 protein: CASSFGQGSNQPQHF; CDR3 DNA: TGTGCCAGCAGTTTCGGACAGGGCAGCAATCAGCCCCAGCATTTT
CDR3 length: 13; V gene: TRBV7-2; clone size: -; D gene: -; J gene: TRBJ1-2; CDR3 protein: CASSYLTTFGYTF; CDR3 DNA: TGTGCCAGCAGCTATTTAACGACATTCGGCTACACCTTC
CDR3 length: 16; V gene: TRBV6-2/TRBV6-3; clone size: -; D gene: -; J gene: TRBJ1-2; CDR3 protein: CASSPLRAGFNYGYTF; CDR3 DNA: TGTGCCAGCAGTCCCTTACGGGCCGGATTTAACTATGGCTACACCTTC
CDR3 length: 13; V gene: TRBV7-8; clone size: -; D gene: -; J gene: TRBJ2-3; CDR3 protein: CASSVPSTDTQYF; CDR3 DNA: TGTGCCAGCAGCGTCCCAAGCACAGATACGCAGTATTTT
CDR3 length: 16; V gene: TRBV7-9; clone size: -; D gene: TRBD1; J gene: TRBJ1-2; CDR3 protein: CASSPQGDRSNYGYTF; CDR3 DNA: TGTGCCAGCAGCCCACAGGGGGACCGAAGTAACTATGGCTACACCTTC
CDR3 length: 15; V gene: TRBV5-6; clone size: -; D gene: -; J gene: TRBJ1-3; CDR3 protein: CASSMAPLSGNTIYF; CDR3 DNA: TGTGCCAGCAGTATGGCGCCTCTCTCTGGAAACACCATATATTTT
CDR3 length: 15; V gene: TRBV6-6; clone size: -; D gene: TRBD2; J gene: TRBJ2-2; CDR3 protein: CASSRGGRNTGELFF; CDR3 DNA: TGTGCCAGCAGTCGGGGGGGACGGAACACCGGGGAGCTGTTTTTT
CDR3 length: 12; V gene: TRBV6-5; clone size: -; D gene: -; J gene: TRBJ1-5; CDR3 protein: CARENSNQPQHF; CDR3 DNA: TGTGCCAGAGAGAATAGCAATCAGCCCCAGCATTTT
CDR3 length: 14; V gene: TRBV4-1; clone size: few; D gene: -; J gene: TRBJ1-2; CDR3 protein: CASSQDEGTENYTF; CDR3 DNA: TGCGCCAGCAGCCAGGACGAGGGGACGGAAAACTACACCTTC
CDR3 length: 12; V gene: TRBV15; clone size: -; D gene: TRBD1; J gene: TRBJ1-5; CDR3 protein: CATSSPGGPQHF; CDR3 DNA: TGTGCCACCAGCAGCCCAGGGGGCCCCCAGCATTTT
CDR3 length: 15; V gene: TRBV19; clone size: -; D gene: -; J gene: TRBJ2-7; CDR3 protein: CASSIEVGSGYEQYF; CDR3 DNA: TGTGCCAGTAGTATAGAGGTAGGGAGCGGCTACGAGCAGTACTTC
CDR3 length: 14; V gene: TRBV5-1; clone size: -; D gene: -; J gene: TRBJ2-4; CDR3 protein: CASRETLAKNIQYF; CDR3 DNA: TGCGCCAGCAGGGAGACACTAGCCAAAAACATTCAGTACTTC
CDR3 length: 16; V gene: TRBV7-9; clone size: -; D gene: -; J gene: TRBJ2-5; CDR3 protein: CASSSGRTGSQETQYF; CDR3 DNA: TGTGCCAGCAGCTCCGGTCGGACGGGGTCTCAAGAGACCCAGTACTTC
CDR3 length: 15; V gene: TRBV6-5; clone size: -; D gene: TRBD1; J gene: TRBJ1-3; CDR3 protein: CASSYGTVSGNTIYF; CDR3 DNA: TGTGCCAGCAGTTACGGGACAGTCTCTGGAAACACCATATATTTT
CDR3 length: 12; V gene: TRBV27; clone size: -; D gene: -; J gene: TRBJ2-7; CDR3 protein: CASLSGQGGQYF; CDR3 DNA: TGTGCCAGCCTGTCAGGCCAGGGCGGGCAGTACTTC
CDR3 length: 16; V gene: TRBV5-1; clone size: -; D gene: -; J gene: TRBJ1-2; CDR3 protein: CASSLEGPGPSYGYTF; CDR3 DNA: TGCGCCAGCAGCTTGGAGGGTCCGGGGCCGTCCTATGGCTACACCTTC
CDR3 length: 15; V gene: TRBV11-2; clone size: -; D gene: -; J gene: TRBJ1-5; CDR3 protein: CASSLSRASNQPQHF; CDR3 DNA: TGTGCCAGCAGCTTATCCAGGGCTAGCAATCAGCCCCAGCATTTT
CDR3 length: 14; V gene: TRBV9; clone size: -; D gene: -; J gene: TRBJ2-2; CDR3 protein: CASSVGAAPGELFF; CDR3 DNA: TGTGCCAGCAGCGTAGGGGCAGCGCCTGGGGAGCTGTTTTTT
CDR3 length: 17; V gene: TRBV9; clone size: -; D gene: TRBD1; J gene: TRBJ2-3; CDR3 protein: CASSVAAGQGDRDTQYF; CDR3 DNA: TGTGCCAGCAGCGTAGCCGCGGGACAGGGGGATAGAGATACGCAGTATTTT
CDR3 length: 12; V gene: TRBV6-5; clone size: -; D gene: -; J gene: TRBJ2-7; CDR3 protein: CASSQLEFEQYF; CDR3 DNA: TGTGCCAGCAGTCAGTTAGAGTTCGAGCAGTACTTC
CDR3 length: 11; V gene: TRBV6-6; clone size: -; D gene: -; J gene: TRBJ2-7; CDR3 protein: CASSEAYEQYF; CDR3 DNA: TGTGCCAGCAGCGAAGCCTACGAGCAGTACTTC
CDR3 length: 12; V gene: TRBV27; clone size: -; D gene: -; J gene: TRBJ1-2; CDR3 protein: CASREGEGGYTF; CDR3 DNA: TGTGCCAGCCGGGAGGGGGAAGGGGGCTACACCTTC
CDR3 length: 13; V gene: TRBV15; clone size: -; D gene: -; J gene: TRBJ2-5; CDR3 protein: CATGSVGGETQYF; CDR3 DNA: TGTGCCACCGGTTCTGTTGGCGGGGAGACCCAGTACTTC
CDR3 length: 14; V gene: TRBV20-1; clone size: -; D gene: -; J gene: TRBJ1-5; CDR3 protein: CSASLDAYNQPQHF; CDR3 DNA: TGCAGTGCTAGTCTAGACGCTTACAATCAGCCCCAGCATTTT
CDR3 length: 16; V gene: TRBV9; clone size: -; D gene: -; J gene: TRBJ1-3; CDR3 protein: CASSVGVGGEGNTIYF; CDR3 DNA: TGTGCCAGCAGCGTAGGGGTTGGGGGCGAGGGAAACACCATATATTTT